The sample holds many counts of the clone carrying this T cell receptor beta chain. The antigen is undetermined. This sample stems from a study of T cells in Graves' hyperthyroidism and ophthalmopathy. Amplified regions were TCR beta CDR3 sequences from RNA transcripts. A first-round RT-PCR of the TCR CDR3 used the HTBI primer set. One entry per CDR3 protein results from TCRdb running MiXCR on the multiplex PCR reads. Among some 500,000 distinct CDR3 sequences listed, 24% were seen once. Whole-study results and caveats: Ophthalmopathy and stable hyperthyroidism were separated by a 13 V-J model.

Trimming shortened V by 0 bases and J by 0 bases, and 12 bases separated the two germline ends. The CDR3 sequence is 16 residues long. The V gene's germline CDR1 is SGHRS and CDR2 YFSETQ. Patients were excluded for uncontrolled infection, other autoimmune disease, pregnancy or lactation. The source of this sequence is a woman aged 25 to 39 with Graves' ophthalmopathy. The V gene is TRBV5-1, the J gene TRBJ1-1; D is uncertain. Sequenced sample: blood. CDR3 sequence (DNA): TGCGCCAGCAGCTTGGGAGTAGGAGGGCTGAACACTGAAGCTTTCTTT. It specifies CASSLGVGGLNTEAFF.